The entry below gives a single T cell receptor (beta chain) sequence along with its context. In this sample, this clone turned up once. No antigen is known for it. Per-nucleotide qualities are absent, and no much larger clonotype sits a single base away. Using the deep immunoSEQ assay, TCR CDR3 regions were amplified from genomic DNA by multiplex PCR. For each cell subset, the extracted genomic DNA was distributed evenly across all wells of several immunoSEQ 96-well plates, and each plate served as one replicate. For sorted subsets, approximately 200 ng of genomic DNA, equivalent to 30,000 or so T cell genomes, went into each replicate PCR. The purified libraries were quantified using a Qubit 3.0 fluorometer, sized with a Bioanalyzer 2100, and then quantified again using the KAPA Library Quantification kit. Every immunoSEQ 96-well plate was sequenced on a dedicated single-read 150-cycle Illumina NextSeq 550 flow cell. The authors' pipeline ran thus. Because only junctional sequences without quality scores were contained in the immunoSEQ output, filtering matching that applied to full-length reads could not be performed. Sequences were annotated with PyIR, a Python wrapper for IgBLAST v1.9, using IMGT germline references to assign V/J genes and CDR3. Reads were filtered out if the reads had weak V/J assignments (E-value above 1e-6), no CDR3, stop codons, out-of-frame junctions, or ambiguous translated residues. V3J clonotypes were defined by identical inferred V gene, J gene, and CDR3 amino acid sequence. Percentage overlap between repertoires was computed as shared unique clonotypes divided by the size of the smaller repertoire. RTK rarefaction, the Chao1 estimator, and Recon v2.1 estimates of unobserved clonotypes were used to assess repertoire richness. Generation probabilities were computed with OLGA for all TCRbeta clonotypes obtained by the gDNA method from four donors. TCRdb obtained this table from immuneACCESS and retained in-frame rearrangements with V and J assigned. These tables miss some clones; where compared with another copy, unresolved V genes account for less than half of the shortfall, and the remainder is unexplained. Clone size and the V and J calls come from that table; the DNA yielded D and trimming. The sample table contains about 1,800,000 clones; only one count was recorded for about 95% of them. Of the sample, 1.2% is held by the ten largest clones.

CD8 naive samples consisted of CD45RO-negative cells that were positively selected for CCR7, yielding a CD45RA+CCR7+ population without TemRA cells. The donors were healthy, HIV-negative adults with no recently reported acute infections or vaccinations. Every donor was a Caucasian adult residing in Nashville, Tennessee, USA. Blood was obtained by leukapheresis, after which PBMCs were separated by Ficoll-Histopaque density gradient centrifugation and cryopreserved in liquid nitrogen vapor phase. Analytical flow cytometry was used to check the purity and quantity of every magnetically sorted T cell population. Genomic DNA was isolated from every sorted fraction and measured by UV absorbance on a Nanodrop 2000c. Trimming leaves V shorter by 0 bases and J shorter by 8 bases, with the junction holding 10 bases beyond the gene matches. For CDR1 and CDR2, the germline V gene lists LGHNA and YSLEER. CDR3 length: 17 amino acids, cysteine to phenylalanine. Only the CDR3 portion is preserved as DNA: 51 bases, with reading frame beginning at the first base.

This record comes from a study of shared clonotypes between healthy human individuals (dated by TCRdb to about 2020). Looking at the study overall: The cohort comprised two women and a few men aged 18 to 49 years. To increase sequencing depth and limit assay-specific biases, different laboratories used diverse techniques to prepare libraries and sequence TCR repertoires. Blood TCR repertoires of several healthy adults were deeply sequenced to estimate repertoire size and the extent of clonotype sharing between individuals. For each donor, CD4 naive and CD4 memory were each given three plates, CD8 naive was given two plates, and CD8 memory was given one plate. Per donor, leukapheresis produced somewhere between about 0.94 and 9.5 billion PBMCs. Study-level results and caveats: Incomplete sequencing was indicated by rarefaction of sorted-subset datasets, despite the large sequencing depth. Clonotypes shared by all four sorted-subset donors showed higher generation probabilities than non-shared clonotypes. Sampling was restricted to blood, and TCR repertoires in tissue are likely to differ from TCR repertoires in blood. Larger estimated clonotype richness was generally found for naive subsets than for memory subsets. Around 5.4% of naive CD4, approximately 3.7% of naive CD8, 2.3% of memory CD4, and less than 0.45% of memory CD8 clonotypes were shared across several donors. The genetic and exposure-history diversity represented was limited by the small number of donors. Based on pairwise subsampling, the degree of clonotype sharing among donors was expected to be affected by sequencing depth.

The V and J segments used are TRBV4-3 and TRBJ2-1; the central 10 bases match TRBD2. The receptor was derived from a man younger than 35 in good health. Sequenced material: naive CD8+ T cells sorted from blood. The meaning of the sample's cell subset or site label: CD45RA+CCR7+. The CDR3: CASSQEASGSAADEQFF. The nucleotide sequence reads TGCGCCAGCAGCCAAGAGGCTAGCGGGAGCGCGGCGGATGAGCAGTTCTTC.